This TCR beta chain was sequenced in a study of regulatory T cells in long-lasting Graves disease. This clonotype was counted a few times. Library construction for TCR beta used iRepertoire HTBI primers and Arm-PCR of CDR3 regions. One entry per CDR3 protein, called by TCRdb with MiXCR from the multiplex PCR reads. The repertoire holds about half a million distinct CDR3 sequences, less than 25% seen once, with over 10% in the top ten. From germline, CDR1 is GTSNPN and CDR2 SVGIG (reference sequence). This CDR3 has 14 amino acids. Unmatched junction bases numbered 5, after V lost 3 bases and J lost 4 bases. Time point given: persistent/refractory GD, antithyroid drugs over 5 years with positive TRAb. PBMCs were the source of the RNA used for TCR sequencing. Patients hailed from an endocrinology department in Xi'an, China.

The receptor was derived from a female donor with Graves disease. This sample comprised peripheral blood mononuclear cells (PBMCs), obtained when the disease was refractory, from a patient treated with antithyroid drugs. This sequence joins TRBV30 and TRBJ1-5, with TRBD1 matching 8 bases. In DNA form, the CDR3 reads TGTGCCTGGAGCGTCAGGGGGCGAAATCAGCCCCAGCATTTT. Its translation: CAWSVRGRNQPQHF.